This TCR beta chain was retrieved from a study of response to subunit inactivated influenza vaccine. Overall study results and limits: Authors suggested seasonal influenza vaccinations each recruit few new T cells.

TCRdb recomputed calls from the RT-PCR reads with MiXCR, one row per CDR3 protein. The sample holds about 500,000 distinct CDR3 sequences; approximately 7.7% are singletons and the top ten take around 14%. Concerning this clonotype itself: Its antigen is unidentified.

The CDR3 length is 13 residues. Germline CDR1 reads SGHVS; CDR2 reads FNYEAQ. V shed 3 bases, J shed 7 bases, and the junction held 5 bases outside the gene matches. This TCR was sampled from a man between 45 and 75 years old who received an inactivated influenza vaccine. The sample in question was PBMCs from blood, obtained less than 30 months after vaccination. The chain has TRBV7-6 and TRBJ2-7, with TRBD1 identical over 8 bases. The CDR3 reads CASSFQGAREQYF. DNA for the CDR3: TGTGCCAGCAGCTTTCAGGGGGCGAGGGAGCAGTACTTC. The entire variable domain, with the rest obtained from reference TRBV7-6 and TRBJ2-7, is as follows: GAGVSQSPRYKVTKRGQDVALRCDPISGHVSLYWYRQALGQGPEFLTYFNYEAQQDKSGLPNDRFSAERPEGSISTLTIQRTEQRDSAMYRCASSFQGAREQYFGPGTRLTVT.